Sequencing of this T cell receptor beta chain was carried out in a study of OX40 agonist ivuxolimab in advanced cancers. In regard to this clone: Its antigen is unidentified.

Study-level points and caveats: Expanded clones belonging to CD8+ T cells outnumbered, on average, those of CD4+. Among the lowest peripheral clonal expansion occurred in 0.1-3.0 mg/kg partial responders.

CDR1 is MGHRA, CDR2 YSYEKL, per germline. This CDR3 region has 16 residues. With 1 base removed from V and 2 bases from J, the gap between germline ends came to 13 bases. Systemic immunosuppression or autoimmune disease history was grounds to exclude patients. Sequenced by immunoSEQ multiplex PCR; TCRdb stores in-frame clones only, minus some. The table records tens of thousands of clones, roughly 86% of them present only once. Sequenced material: CD4+ or CD8+ T cells sorted from blood, taken in a trial of the OX40 agonist ivuxolimab. The sequence came from an adult with an advanced solid tumor such as melanoma, head and neck, liver or kidney cancer. The chain uses TRBV4-1 and TRBJ2-3; tentative D call: TRBD1 (5 bases). CDR3 nucleotide sequence: TGCGCCAGCAGCCAAGGACGACAGCTAAACACAGATACGCAGTATTTT. Protein sequence: CASSQGRQLNTDTQYF.